The 28 T cell receptor beta chains listed next were all sequenced from one sample in a study of T cells in Graves' hyperthyroidism and ophthalmopathy. Amplified regions were TCR beta CDR3 sequences from RNA transcripts. The HTBI set primed first-round TCR CDR3 RT-PCR. Using its own MiXCR run on the multiplex PCR reads, TCRdb lists one record per CDR3 protein. The table has around 180,000 distinct CDR3 sequences, over 15% seen once; the top ten hold 29%. The sequencing sample was made of blood. These receptor sequences come from a woman aged 45 to 65 with Graves' hyperthyroidism.

This clonotype was seen many times. The rearrangement links TRBV9 to TRBJ1-1; TRBD1 matches 8 bases. Germline V gene data show CDR1 as SGDLS and CDR2 as YYNGEE. The CDR3 spans 16 residues. V gave up 2 bases and J gave up 5 bases; unmatched junction bases: 11. This chain's CDR3 is CASSVTPGTGLTEAFF. In DNA, the CDR3 is TGTGCCAGCAGCGTTACTCCCGGGACAGGACTAACTGAAGCTTTCTTT.

On this clonotype itself: This may be a read error: a much more frequent sequence differs by one nucleotide. This chain links TRBV2 with TRBJ2-1; D is ambiguous. Germline CDR1 SNHLY, CDR2 FYNNEI. The CDR3 runs 11 residues. The CDR3 reads CASRGYNKQFF. DNA of the CDR3: TGTGCCAGCAGAGGCTACAATAAGCAGTTCTTC. The full variable domain, completed using reference TRBV2 and TRBJ2-1, is EPEVTQTPSHQVTQMGQEVILRCVPISNHLYFYWYRQILGQKVEFLVSFYNNEISEKSEIFDDQFSVERPDGSNFTLKIRSTKLEDSAMYFCASRGYNKQFFGPGTRLTVL.

This clonotype was detected many times. The V gene is TRBV19, the J gene TRBJ2-2; D possibly corresponds to TRBD2 (6 bases). This CDR3 is built from 15 residues. V was cut by 11 bases and J by 4 bases, with 20 bases left in between. The germline gives CDR1 LNHDA, CDR2 SQIVND (reference sequence). DNA for the CDR3: TGTGCCTGTTCCTGGAGGGGCGGGGTCACCGGGGAGCTGTTTTTT. It yields the protein CACSWRGGVTGELFF. The variable domain in full, completed from reference TRBV19 and TRBJ2-2, reads DGGITQSPKYLFRKEGQNVTLSCEQNLNHDAMYWYRQDPGQGLRLIYYSQIVNDFQKGDIAEGYSVSREKKESFPLTVTSAQKNPTAFYLCACSWRGGVTGELFFGEGSRLTVL.

Many counts were recorded for this clonotype. The gene calls are TRBV6-2 or TRBV6-3 and TRBJ2-7, with 7 bases identical to TRBD1. The V segment lost 6 bases and the J segment 5 bases; nucleotides outside the gene matches: 7. The CDR3 is made up of 13 amino acids. Germline V gene sequence: CDR1 MNHEY, CDR2 SVGEGT. CDR3 sequence: CASRTGTVDEQYF. The CDR3 DNA reads TGTGCCAGCAGAACCGGGACAGTGGACGAGCAGTACTTC.

There are many counts of this clonotype. The chain joins TRBV20-1 to TRBJ1-2, with no clear D. CDR3 size: 13 residues. Germline CDR1 DFQATT, CDR2 SNEGSKA (reference sequence). V was pared by 6 bases and J by 4 bases, with 15 bases between. The CDR3 DNA is TGCAGTGCCCAGTTCATGGGTGCCTATGGCTACACCTTC. This encodes CSAQFMGAYGYTF.

This clonotype was recorded once. The rearrangement uses TRBV9 and TRBJ2-7; the match to TRBD1 covers 8 bases. V lost 3 bases and J lost 1; bases outside the gene matches: 6. Germline lookup yields CDR1 SGDLS and CDR2 YYNGEE. This CDR3 has 15 residues. The CDR3 spells CASSAGTGPSYEQYF. CDR3 sequence (DNA): TGTGCCAGCAGCGCCGGGACAGGTCCATCCTACGAGCAGTACTTC.

This clonotype was counted many times. The chain employs TRBV6-1 and TRBJ1-2, with unresolved D. The CDR3 length is 13 residues. Trimming shortened V by 6 bases and J by 2 bases, and 10 bases separated the two germline ends. CDR1 MNHNS and CDR2 SASEGT come from the germline V gene. DNA of the CDR3: TGTGCCAGCAGCCCTCCCGGGAACTATGGCTACACCTTC. The encoded protein is CASSPPGNYGYTF.

This clonotype occurred many times. The chain uses TRBV7-8 and TRBJ2-3; D unclear. Trimming stripped 5 bases from V and 1 base from J, with 16 bases between. The CDR3 loop spans 16 amino acids. Germline V gene data show CDR1 as SGHVS and CDR2 as FQNEAQ. For the CDR3, the DNA is TGTGCCAGCAGCAAGCCTGGGCGGCCCGGCACAGATACGCAGTATTTT. The encoded protein is CASSKPGRPGTDTQYF.

This clonotype has more than one count but fewer than ten. CDR3 residues: CASRGRGLTEAFF. The DNA for the CDR3 is TGTGCCAGCAGGGGCAGGGGGCTGACTGAAGCTTTCTTT. V usage is TRBV5-8 and J usage is TRBJ1-1, with 8 nucleotides matching TRBD1. The length of the CDR3 is 13 residues. Germline V gives CDR1 SGHTS, CDR2 YDEGEE. V gave up 5 bases and J gave up 5 bases; unmatched junction bases: 5.

This clonotype was recorded at least ten times. The CDR3 nucleotides read TGTGCCAGCAGTGATCAATTCGAGACCGGAGCGCGAGAGACCCAGTACTTC. Translated: CASSDQFETGARETQYF. The gene calls are TRBV2 and TRBJ2-5; D not resolved. The CDR3 is 17 amino acids. With 3 bases removed from V and 4 bases from J, the gap between germline ends came to 21 bases. Germline CDR1 and CDR2: SNHLY and FYNNEI.

This clonotype was counted many times. V usage is TRBV15 and J usage is TRBJ1-1; D might be TRBD1 (5 bases). The germline CDR1 and CDR2 sequences are LNHNV and YYDKDF (reference sequence). CDR3 size: 12 residues. V shed 5 bases and J shed 8 bases, with 12 bases lying between them. CDR3 coding DNA: TGTGCCACCAGCTACTATTCAGGGGAAGCTTTCTTT. Translating gives CATSYYSGEAFF.

Ten or more counts support this clonotype. This sequence joins TRBV29-1 and TRBJ1-1; D is possibly TRBD1 (5 bases). Germline CDR1 is SQVTM and CDR2 is ANQGSEA. The CDR3 consists of 15 residues. Between the trimmed V and J ends, which lost 4 bases and 2 bases, there was a span of 17 bases. CDR3 protein: CSVGTTEKFNTEAFF. CDR3 nucleotides: TGCAGCGTTGGAACGACAGAAAAATTTAACACTGAAGCTTTCTTT.

This clonotype has a count of ten or more. The chain employs TRBV7-2 and TRBJ2-4, with TRBD2 as a possible D gene (6 bases). CDR1 SGHTA and CDR2 FQGNSA come from the germline V gene. CDR3 length equals 19 residues. V lost 3 bases to trimming and J lost 0 bases, with 21 bases between them. CDR3 loop: CASSFRPPLGGIAKNIQYF. The CDR3 DNA sequence: TGTGCCAGCAGCTTTAGGCCACCGTTGGGGGGAATAGCCAAAAACATTCAGTACTTC.

This clonotype has a count of ten or more. The V call is TRBV16, the J call TRBJ1-6; 9 bases agree with TRBD1. This CDR3 has 15 residues. Germline CDR1 is KGHSY and CDR2 is FQNENV. V lost 5 bases, J lost 9 bases, and 8 bases stayed unmatched. The CDR3 DNA follows: TGTGCCAGCAGCTCACGAGGACAGGGGATTTCACCCCTCCACTTT. This translates into CASSSRGQGISPLHF.

The sample holds many counts of this clonotype. V is TRBV19 and J is TRBJ2-3; 12 nucleotides agree with TRBD2. J lost 2 bases, V lost 8 bases, and 8 bases had no gene match. The CDR3 totals 16 residues. CDR1 and CDR2 from the germline V gene are LNHDA and SQIVND (reference sequence). CDR3 residues: CASRRGTSGYTDTQYF. The CDR3 DNA reads as TGTGCCAGTCGGCGTGGGACTAGCGGGTACACAGATACGCAGTATTTT.

This clonotype was recorded at least ten times. The gene calls are TRBV28 and TRBJ1-4; D is unclear. Trimming left V 6 bases short and J 5 bases short, with 4 bases between. The CDR3 has 11 residues. The germline V gene encodes CDR1 MDHEN and CDR2 SYDVKM. The CDR3 DNA reads TGTGCCAGCAGGGTAAATGAAAAACTGTTTTTT. Protein: CASRVNEKLFF.

In regard to this clonotype: This may come from a read error, since a much larger clone is one base off. The chain joins TRBV2 to TRBJ2-7; TRBD2 agrees at 8 bases. CDR3 length equals 19 residues. Germline assignment: CDR1 SNHLY and CDR2 FYNNEI. CDR3 protein: CASKRMGAGGGPVYYDQYF. CDR3 in DNA: TGTGCCAGCAAGCGGATGGGAGCGGGCGGGGGGCCCGTTTACTACGATCAGTACTTC.

The sample holds many counts of this clonotype. The chain employs TRBV29-1 and TRBJ2-7; weak D call: TRBD1 (6 bases). The germline V gene has CDR1 SQVTM and CDR2 ANQGSEA. Deletions cut 6 bases from V and 3 bases from J, with 12 bases between. The CDR3 totals 12 residues. The CDR3: CSVGQTNYEQYF. The CDR3 region has the DNA TGCAGCGTAGGACAGACTAACTACGAGCAGTACTTC.

This clonotype was recorded at least ten times. The chain employs TRBV7-2 and TRBJ1-2; no clear D. V was pared by 0 bases and J by 2 bases, with 10 bases between. The CDR3 loop spans 15 amino acids. Looked up from germline, CDR1 is SGHTA and CDR2 is FQGNSA. This chain's CDR3 is CASSLAVSLNYGYTF. Written as DNA, the CDR3 is TGTGCCAGCAGCTTAGCGGTCAGCTTAAACTATGGCTACACCTTC.

This clonotype has at least ten counts. The CDR3 coding sequence is TGTGCCAGCAGTTTCCAGGGGGGGAACACTGAAGCTTTCTTT. It is translated as CASSFQGGNTEAFF. The chain joins TRBV28 to TRBJ1-1, with TRBD1 matching 7 bases. Germline values: CDR1 MDHEN, CDR2 SYDVKM. The V and J ends lost 3 bases and 1 base, in that order; junction bases with no gene match: 2. The CDR3 has 14 amino acids.

This clonotype was recorded at least ten times. The chain is built from TRBV20-1 and TRBJ1-6; a weak D match, TRBD1 (5 bases). This CDR3 comprises 16 residues. From germline, CDR1 is DFQATT and CDR2 SNEGSKA (reference sequence). The V end lost 2 bases, the J end lost 5 bases, and 16 bases lay between the germline ends. CDR3 in amino acids: CSARTKVDRNNSPLHF. The CDR3 coding sequence is TGCAGTGCTAGAACCAAGGTAGACAGAAATAATTCACCCCTCCACTTT.

Points on this clonotype: Since a much larger clone is just one base distant, this may be a read error. V and J are TRBV12-3 or TRBV12-4 and TRBJ1-1, with 7 bases lining up with TRBD1. The CDR3 spans 13 residues. The CDR3 bases are TGTGGCATCCGTACAGGGGAGACCACTGAAGCTTTCTTT. Its translation is CGIRTGETTEAFF.

The rearrangement uses TRBV7-3 and TRBJ2-3; 11 positions match TRBD2. CDR1 and CDR2 from the germline V gene are SGHTA and FQGTGA. The CDR3 has 16 amino acids. V dropped 5 bases and J dropped 6; count of bases not matched to a gene: 10. In nucleotides, the CDR3 is TGTGCCAGCAGCCTTAGCGGGGGGGCTTCACGCGATACGCAGTATTTT. It codes for CASSLSGGASRDTQYF.

This clonotype was counted at least ten times. The gene calls are TRBV24-1 and TRBJ1-5; TRBD1 might be the D (5 bases). Looked up from germline, CDR1 is KGHDR and CDR2 is SFDVKD. The V and J ends lost 5 bases and 1 base respectively, with 8 bases between them. This CDR3 comprises 14 residues. The DNA for the CDR3 is TGTGCCACCAGTGGGGGGGGGAGCAATCAGCCCCAGCATTTT. It encodes CATSGGGSNQPQHF.

This clonotype has just a few counts. The chain employs TRBV18 and TRBJ2-3; 8 bases match TRBD2. The J segment lost 0 bases and the V segment lost 8 bases, leaving 7 bases of the junction unmatched. The CDR3 runs to 15 residues. Germline V gene data show CDR1 as KGHSH and CDR2 as LQKENI. The DNA of the CDR3 is TGTGCCAGCGCGGGACTAGGAACTAGCACAGATACGCAGTATTTT. Residues: CASAGLGTSTDTQYF.

At least ten counts were recorded for this clonotype. The chain combines TRBV4-2 with TRBJ2-5; D remains unclear. CDR3 size: 14 residues. The V gene's germline CDR1 is LGHNA and CDR2 YNFKEQ. V was shortened by 0 bases and J by 2 bases, with 7 bases between the two germline ends. CDR3 bases: TGTGCCAGCAGCCAAGATGCCTTACAAGAGACCCAGTACTTC. This encodes CASSQDALQETQYF.

The rearrangement uses TRBV28 and TRBJ1-1; 7 nucleotides match TRBD1. The CDR3 has 14 amino acids. V gave up 6 bases and J gave up 5 bases; unmatched junction bases: 9. Germline V gives CDR1 MDHEN, CDR2 SYDVKM. The DNA of the CDR3 is TGTGCCAGCAGCCAGGCGGGACAGTCGACTGAAGCTTTCTTT. Its translation: CASSQAGQSTEAFF.

This clonotype was counted ten times or more. The rearrangement links TRBV5-1 to TRBJ1-6; 8 bases line up with TRBD1. CDR1 SGHRS and CDR2 YFSETQ come from the germline V gene. The CDR3 is 16 residues long. The J segment lost 7 bases and the V segment lost 0 bases, leaving 6 bases of the junction unmatched. CDR3 protein: CASSLGGQVKNSPLHF. CDR3 in DNA: TGCGCCAGCAGCTTGGGGGGACAGGTCAAGAATTCACCCCTCCACTTT.